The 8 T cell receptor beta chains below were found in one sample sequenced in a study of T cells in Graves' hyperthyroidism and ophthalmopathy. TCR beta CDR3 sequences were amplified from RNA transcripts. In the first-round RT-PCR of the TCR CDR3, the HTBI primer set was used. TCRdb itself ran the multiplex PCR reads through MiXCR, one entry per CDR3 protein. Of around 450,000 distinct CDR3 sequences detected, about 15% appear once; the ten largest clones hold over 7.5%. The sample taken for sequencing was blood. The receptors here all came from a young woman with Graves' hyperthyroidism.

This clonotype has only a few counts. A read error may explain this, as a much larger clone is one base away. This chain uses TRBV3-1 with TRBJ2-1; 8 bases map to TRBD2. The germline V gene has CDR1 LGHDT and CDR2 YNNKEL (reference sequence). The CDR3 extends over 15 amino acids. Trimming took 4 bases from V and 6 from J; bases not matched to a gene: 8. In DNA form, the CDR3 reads TGTGCCAGCAGCCGAGCTATCGGGGGGGCCAATGAGCAGTTCTTC. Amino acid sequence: CASSRAIGGANEQFF.

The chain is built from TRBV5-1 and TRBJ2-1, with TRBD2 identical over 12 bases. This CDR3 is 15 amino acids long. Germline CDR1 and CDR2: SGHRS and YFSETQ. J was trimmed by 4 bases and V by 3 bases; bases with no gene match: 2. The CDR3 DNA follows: TGCGCCAGCAGCTCGACTAGCGGGGGATACAATGAGCAGTTCTTC. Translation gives CASSSTSGGYNEQFF.

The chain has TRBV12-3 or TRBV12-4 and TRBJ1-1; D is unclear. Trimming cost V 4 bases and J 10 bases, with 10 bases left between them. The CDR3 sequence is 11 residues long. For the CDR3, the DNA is TGTGCCAGCAGTTCCGACTGGGGAGCTTTCTTT. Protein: CASSSDWGAFF.

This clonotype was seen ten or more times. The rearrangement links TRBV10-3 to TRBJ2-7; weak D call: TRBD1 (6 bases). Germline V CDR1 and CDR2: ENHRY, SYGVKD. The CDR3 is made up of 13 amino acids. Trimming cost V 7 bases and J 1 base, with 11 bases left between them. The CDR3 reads CAITTDSSYEQYF. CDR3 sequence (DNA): TGTGCCATCACCACGGACAGTTCCTACGAGCAGTACTTC.

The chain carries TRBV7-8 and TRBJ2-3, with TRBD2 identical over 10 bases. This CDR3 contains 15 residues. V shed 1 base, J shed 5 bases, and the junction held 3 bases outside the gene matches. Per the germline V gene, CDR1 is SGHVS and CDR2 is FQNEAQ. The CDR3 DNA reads TGTGCCAGCAGCTTAGGGCTAGCGGGAGAAGATACGCAGTATTTT. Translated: CASSLGLAGEDTQYF.

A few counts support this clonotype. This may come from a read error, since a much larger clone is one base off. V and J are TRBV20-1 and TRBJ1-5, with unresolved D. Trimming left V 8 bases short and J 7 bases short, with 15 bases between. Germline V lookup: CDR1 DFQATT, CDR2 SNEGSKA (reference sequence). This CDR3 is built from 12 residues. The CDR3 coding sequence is TGCAGTACTACCCTTCCAGGCCAGCCCCAGCATTTT. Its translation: CSTTLPGQPQHF.

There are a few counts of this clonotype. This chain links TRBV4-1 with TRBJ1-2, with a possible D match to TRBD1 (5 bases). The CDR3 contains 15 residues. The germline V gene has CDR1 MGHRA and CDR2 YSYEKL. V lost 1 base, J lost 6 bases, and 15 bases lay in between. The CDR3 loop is CASSQASGGLNGYTF. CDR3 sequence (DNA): TGCGCCAGCAGCCAAGCTAGCGGGGGTTTGAATGGCTACACCTTC.

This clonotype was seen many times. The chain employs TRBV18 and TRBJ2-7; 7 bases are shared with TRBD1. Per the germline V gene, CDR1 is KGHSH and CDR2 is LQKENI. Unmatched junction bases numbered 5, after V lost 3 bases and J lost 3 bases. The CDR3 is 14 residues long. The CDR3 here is CASSPSRQGYEQYF. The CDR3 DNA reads TGTGCCAGCTCACCCAGCCGACAGGGCTACGAGCAGTACTTC.